Following are 26 T cell receptor beta chains from one sample sequenced in a study of T cells in tuberculosis. Profiled with immunoSEQ multiplex PCR; TCRdb holds only in-frame clones, not every one. Seen here are about 30,000 clones, 93% observed once, and the top ten hold around 4.6%. Sequencing was done on a sample of PBMCs. The receptors here all came from a donor between 10 and 35 years old with latent tuberculosis or without tuberculosis infection.

This clone was recorded only once. This rearrangement joins TRBV27 to TRBJ1-5, with 9 bases matching TRBD1. Germline CDR1 and CDR2: MNHEY and SMNVEV (reference sequence). The trim removed 5 bases at V and 0 bases at J, leaving 14 bases unmatched. The CDR3 runs 19 residues. The CDR3 coding sequence is TGTGCCAGCAGTCTCTCTTCCGGGACAGGGATAGGTAGCAATCAGCCCCAGCATTTT. Protein sequence: CASSLSSGTGIGSNQPQHF.

The V and J genes are TRBV15 and TRBJ2-1, with D possibly matching TRBD2 (6 bases). Per germline, CDR1 LNHNV and CDR2 YYDKDF (reference sequence). V lost 5 bases, J lost 0 bases, and 23 bases lay in between. The CDR3 runs 19 residues. Here the CDR3 reads CATSGVLREEGRSYNEQFF. As DNA, the CDR3 is TGTGCCACCAGCGGGGTTCTGAGGGAGGAGGGGCGCTCCTACAATGAGCAGTTCTTC.

The rearrangement uses TRBV4-1 and TRBJ2-1; 9 bases are a match to TRBD2. There are 21 residues in the CDR3. The V gene end was trimmed by 3 bases and the J gene end by 6 bases; junction bases not matched to a gene: 24. CDR1 and CDR2 from the germline V gene are MGHRA and YSYEKL. Here the CDR3 DNA reads TGCGCCAGCAGCCAGGGGCACATACCGGGACTAGCATCCGGGGCCAGCAATGAGCAGTTCTTC. This gives the protein CASSQGHIPGLASGASNEQFF.

The V gene is TRBV10-3, the J gene TRBJ2-6; a possible D gene is TRBD1 (7 bases). Deletions cut 6 bases from V and 1 base from J, with 25 bases between. The CDR3 runs 20 residues. Germline V gives CDR1 ENHRY, CDR2 SYGVKD. The CDR3 DNA sequence: TGTGCCATCAGGACCATGTCAGGGGGGAGGTTATTTTCTGGGGCCAACGTCCTGACTTTC. Translation: CAIRTMSGGRLFSGANVLTF.

The chain uses TRBV5-1 and TRBJ2-1; D is possibly TRBD2 (5 bases). Germline assignment: CDR1 SGHRS and CDR2 YFSETQ. The germline V and J ends were trimmed by 0 bases and 8 bases, with 15 bases remaining between them. The CDR3 totals 15 residues. The CDR3 DNA follows: TGCGCCAGCAGCTTGGGTGGGAGCGGAGTGGATGAGCAGTTCTTC. Translation: CASSLGGSGVDEQFF.

This chain links TRBV19 with TRBJ2-7, with TRBD1 matching 9 bases. This CDR3 region has 12 residues. The V gene end was trimmed by 3 bases and the J gene end by 8 bases; junction bases not matched to a gene: 2. Germline CDR1 is LNHDA and CDR2 is SQIVND (reference sequence). The CDR3 region has the DNA TGTGCCAGTAGTATGGGACAGGGAAAGCAGTACTTC. As protein: CASSMGQGKQYF.

This clone was detected only once. This sequence joins TRBV7-2 and TRBJ1-1; D is undetermined. Germline CDR1 and CDR2: SGHTA and FQGNSA. V was pared by 4 bases and J by 0 bases, with 9 bases between. The CDR3 is made up of 14 amino acids. Here the CDR3 DNA reads TGTGCCAGCAGCTCCATTGGCCTGAACACTGAAGCTTTCTTT. This gives the protein CASSSIGLNTEAFF.

V is TRBV27 and J is TRBJ2-5, with 9 bases lining up with TRBD1. The junction had 5 bases not matched to a gene; V was cut back by 5 bases and J by 4 bases. Germline values: CDR1 MNHEY, CDR2 SMNVEV (reference sequence). CDR3 length equals 14 residues. The DNA for the CDR3 is TGTGCCAGCAGTACCCGACAGGGGGTAGAGACCCAGTACTTC. As protein: CASSTRQGVETQYF.

This clone came up once. J is TRBJ1-1 and V is TRBV27, with D possibly TRBD1 on 6 matching bases. V was clipped by 4 bases and J by 1 base, with 16 bases between them. The CDR3 spans 16 residues. Germline lookup yields CDR1 MNHEY and CDR2 SMNVEV (reference sequence). CDR3 coding DNA: TGTGCCAGCAGTTCAAAGTTGGGGGCGCAGAACACTGAAGCTTTCTTT. Protein product: CASSSKLGAQNTEAFF.

This chain connects TRBV7-2 to TRBJ1-1, with D perhaps matching TRBD1 (5 bases). The CDR3 has 14 residues. The germline CDR1 and CDR2 sequences are SGHTA and FQGNSA. V lost 5 bases and J lost 1, with 11 bases in between. The CDR3 DNA is TGTGCCAGCAGCCCCCAGGGCGGGAACACTGAAGCTTTCTTT. It yields the protein CASSPQGGNTEAFF. The full variable domain, rest sourced from reference TRBV7-2 and TRBJ1-1, is GAGVSQSPSNKVTEKGKDVELRCDPISGHTALYWYRQSLGQGLEFLIYFQGNSAPDKSGLPSDRFSAERTGGSVSTLTIQRTQQEDSAVYLCASSPQGGNTEAFFGQGTRLTVV.

The V call is TRBV27, the J call TRBJ1-1; maybe TRBD1 (5 bases). Trimming pared 2 bases from V and 4 bases from J, leaving 11 bases between. The CDR3 covers 14 residues. Germline V gene lookup returns CDR1 MNHEY and CDR2 SMNVEV (reference sequence). The DNA of the CDR3 is TGTGCCAGCAGTTTAGCGCGGGGGTCCACTGAAGCTTTCTTT. Encoded protein: CASSLARGSTEAFF.

V gene TRBV7-2 combines with J gene TRBJ2-7, with D perhaps matching TRBD2 (8 bases). CDR1 and CDR2 from the germline V gene are SGHTA and FQGNSA. The CDR3 extends over 15 amino acids. Trimming shortened V by 3 bases and J by 5 bases, and 17 bases separated the two germline ends. The CDR3 DNA reads as TGTGCCAGCAGCTTCGGGGGGGGACAGATCCACGAGCAGTACTTC. Translating gives CASSFGGGQIHEQYF.

The chain carries TRBV7-2 and TRBJ1-3; maybe TRBD1 (5 bases). This CDR3 is built from 16 residues. Trimming removed 5 bases from V and 2 bases from J, with 16 bases in between. Germline lookup yields CDR1 SGHTA and CDR2 FQGNSA. The CDR3 here is CASSPRRGWAGNTIYF. As DNA, the CDR3 is TGTGCCAGCAGCCCCCGAAGGGGATGGGCTGGAAACACCATATATTTT.

The sample holds one count of this clone. The chain combines TRBV13 with TRBJ2-7; a weak D match, TRBD1 (6 bases). CDR3 length: 14 residues. Germline V CDR1 and CDR2: PRHDT, FYEKMQ (reference sequence). Between the trimmed V and J ends, which lost 7 bases and 2 bases, there was a span of 15 bases. The CDR3 coding sequence is TGTGCCAGCATTCCATGGTCAGGGGCCTACGAGCAGTACTTC. It encodes CASIPWSGAYEQYF. The entire variable domain, with the rest obtained from reference TRBV13 and TRBJ2-7, is as follows: AAGVIQSPRHLIKEKRETATLKCYPIPRHDTVYWYQQGPGQDPQFLISFYEKMQSDKGSIPDRFSAQQFSDYHSELNMSSLELGDSALYFCASIPWSGAYEQYFGPGTRLTVT.

CDR3 DNA: TGTGCCAGCAGGATGACTAGCGGGGGATTTGAGCAGTTCTTC. Translated, it gives CASRMTSGGFEQFF. The V gene is TRBV6-5, the J gene TRBJ2-1; 12 bases fit TRBD2. V trimming: 6 bases; J trimming: 9 bases; junction bases outside the gene matches: 6. This CDR3 contains 14 residues. CDR1 MNHEY and CDR2 SVGAGI come from the germline V gene.

The V call is TRBV28, the J call TRBJ2-7; 16 bases map to TRBD2. With 2 bases clipped from V and 4 bases from J, the junction kept 8 bases outside the gene matches. The CDR3 length is 18 residues. The germline CDR1 and CDR2 sequences are MDHEN and SYDVKM. CDR3 amino acids: CASSLGAGTSGRVYEQYF. Here the CDR3 DNA reads TGTGCCAGCAGTTTAGGGGCCGGGACTAGCGGGAGGGTGTACGAGCAGTACTTC.

V is TRBV11-2 and J is TRBJ2-1; 13 positions agree with TRBD2. The CDR3 spans 18 residues. Germline trimming cut 6 bases from V and 0 bases from J; bases unmatched to any gene: 8. The germline CDR1 and CDR2 sequences are SGHAT and FQNNGV. The CDR3 region is CASREGLAGRRSYNEQFF. The CDR3 DNA sequence: TGTGCCAGCAGGGAGGGACTAGCGGGGAGACGCTCCTACAATGAGCAGTTCTTC.

The rearrangement links TRBV28 to TRBJ2-2, with 9 bases matching TRBD2. V shed 6 bases and J 4 bases; nucleotides not matched to a gene: 12. Germline CDR1 reads MDHEN; CDR2 reads SYDVKM. This CDR3 has 17 residues. CDR3 bases: TGTGCCAGCAGGGAGATACCTAGCGGGGACTTCACCGGGGAGCTGTTTTTT. This sequence encodes CASREIPSGDFTGELFF.

The chain recombines TRBV7-2 with TRBJ1-1; D is possibly TRBD1 (5 bases). Trimming removed 5 bases from V and 6 bases from J, with 16 bases in between. The germline gives CDR1 SGHTA, CDR2 FQGNSA. The CDR3 spans 14 residues. The CDR3 nucleotides are TGTGCCAGCAGCGGACGTTGGTTGGGGCCTGAAGCTTTCTTT. Its protein product is CASSGRWLGPEAFF.

The chain uses TRBV19 and TRBJ1-1; D gene uncertain. The germline V gene has CDR1 LNHDA and CDR2 SQIVND (reference sequence). V dropped 3 bases and J dropped 1 base, with 9 bases sitting between them. CDR3 size: 14 residues. Written as DNA, the CDR3 is TGTGCCAGTAGTATCGTTTTATCGAACACTGAAGCTTTCTTT. This sequence encodes CASSIVLSNTEAFF.

The J gene is TRBJ1-3, the V gene TRBV7-9; unclear D gene. Germline V lookup: CDR1 SEHNR, CDR2 FQNEAQ (reference sequence). This CDR3 spans 16 amino acids. Between the trimmed V and J ends, which lost 1 base and 0 bases, there was a span of 10 bases. CDR3 sequence reads: CASSLGAPFSGNTIYF. CDR3 in DNA: TGTGCCAGCAGCTTAGGGGCACCTTTCTCTGGAAACACCATATATTTT.

This clone appeared once. This chain joins TRBV9 and TRBJ2-7, with a possible D match to TRBD1 (6 bases). CDR1 is SGDLS, CDR2 YYNGEE, per germline. The CDR3 has 14 residues. Trimming took off 2 bases at V and 2 bases at J, with 11 bases between the two ends. The CDR3 loop reads CASSVDRSTYEQYF. CDR3 nucleotides: TGTGCCAGCAGCGTTGACAGGTCCACCTACGAGCAGTACTTC.

The rearrangement uses TRBV27 and TRBJ2-2; 7 bases are shared with TRBD1. The length of the CDR3 is 15 residues. With V trimmed by 1 base and J by 7 bases, 6 bases remained unmatched. Per the germline V gene, CDR1 is MNHEY and CDR2 is SMNVEV (reference sequence). CDR3 DNA: TGTGCCAGCAGTTTATACGACAGGGCGGGCGGGGAGCTGTTTTTT. Encoded protein: CASSLYDRAGGELFF.

This chain links TRBV27 with TRBJ2-7; 8 nucleotides align to TRBD1. The V segment lost 3 bases and the J segment 5 bases; nucleotides outside the gene matches: 6. There are 14 residues in the CDR3. Germline CDR1 and CDR2: MNHEY and SMNVEV (reference sequence). The CDR3, as DNA: TGTGCCAGCAGTTTGGGGACAGGCTCTAACGAGCAGTACTTC. Translated, it gives CASSLGTGSNEQYF.

This chain links TRBV7-8 with TRBJ2-3; unclear D gene. Germline lookup yields CDR1 SGHVS and CDR2 FQNEAQ. There are 15 residues in the CDR3. V lost 1 base and J lost 3, with 11 bases in between. CDR3 region: CASSLDLTRTDTQYF. CDR3 DNA: TGTGCCAGCAGCTTAGATCTGACAAGGACAGATACGCAGTATTTT.

The gene calls are TRBV27 and TRBJ2-4; TRBD2 matches at 14 bases. Germline V lookup: CDR1 MNHEY, CDR2 SMNVEV (reference sequence). The CDR3 is made up of 15 amino acids. Unmatched junction bases numbered 4, after V lost 6 bases and J lost 6 bases. Written as DNA, the CDR3 is TGTGCCAGCAGCCCCGGGACTAGCGGGAGAAACATTCAGTACTTC. It translates to CASSPGTSGRNIQYF.